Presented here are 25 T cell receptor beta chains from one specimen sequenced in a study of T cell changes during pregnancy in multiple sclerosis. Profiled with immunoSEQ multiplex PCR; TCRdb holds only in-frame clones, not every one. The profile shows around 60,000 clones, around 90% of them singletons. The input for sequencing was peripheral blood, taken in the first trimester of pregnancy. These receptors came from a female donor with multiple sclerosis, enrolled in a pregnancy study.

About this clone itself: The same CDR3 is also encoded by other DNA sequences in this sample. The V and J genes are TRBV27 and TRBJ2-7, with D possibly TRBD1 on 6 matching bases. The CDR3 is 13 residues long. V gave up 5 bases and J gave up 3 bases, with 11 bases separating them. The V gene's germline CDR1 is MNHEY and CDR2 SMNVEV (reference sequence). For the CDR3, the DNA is TGTGCCAGCAGTCCGACAGGATACTACGAGCAGTACTTC. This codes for CASSPTGYYEQYF.

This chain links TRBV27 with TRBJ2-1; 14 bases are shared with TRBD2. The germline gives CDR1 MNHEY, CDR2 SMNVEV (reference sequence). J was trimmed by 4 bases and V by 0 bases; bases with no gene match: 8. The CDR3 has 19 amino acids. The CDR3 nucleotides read TGTGCCAGCAGTTTATCTATTATGGGACTAGCGGGGGCGTACAATGAGCAGTTCTTC. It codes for CASSLSIMGLAGAYNEQFF.

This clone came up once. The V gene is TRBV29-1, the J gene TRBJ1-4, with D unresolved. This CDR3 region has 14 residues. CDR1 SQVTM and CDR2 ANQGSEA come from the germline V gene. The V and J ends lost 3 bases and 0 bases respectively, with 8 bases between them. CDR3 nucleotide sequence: TGCAGCGTTGAGGGCGGGACAACTAATGAAAAACTGTTTTTT. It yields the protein CSVEGGTTNEKLFF.

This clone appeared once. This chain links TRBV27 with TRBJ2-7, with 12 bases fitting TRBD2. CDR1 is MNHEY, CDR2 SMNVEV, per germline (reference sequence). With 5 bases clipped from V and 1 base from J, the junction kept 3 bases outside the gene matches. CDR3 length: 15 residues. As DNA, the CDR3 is TGTGCCAGCAGTCGGCTAGCGGGAGGGTCCTACGAGCAGTACTTC. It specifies CASSRLAGGSYEQYF.

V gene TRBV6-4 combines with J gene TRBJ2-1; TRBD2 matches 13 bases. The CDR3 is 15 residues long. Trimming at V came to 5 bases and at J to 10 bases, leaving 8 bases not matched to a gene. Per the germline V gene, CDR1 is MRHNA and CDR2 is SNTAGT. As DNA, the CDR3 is TGTGCCAGCAGTCAAGGACTAGCGGGAGTAGAAGAGCAGTTCTTC. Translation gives CASSQGLAGVEEQFF.

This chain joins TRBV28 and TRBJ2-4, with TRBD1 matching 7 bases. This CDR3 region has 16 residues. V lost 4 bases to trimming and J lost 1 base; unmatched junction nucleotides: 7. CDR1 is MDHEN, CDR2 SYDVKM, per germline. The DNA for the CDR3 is TGTGCCAGCAGTTCTAAGGGGGCAGTGGCCAAAAACATTCAGTACTTC. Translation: CASSSKGAVAKNIQYF.

The CDR3 coding sequence is TGTGCCAGCAGCGCCCGAGAGGGACAGGAAGGGGAAAAACTGTTTTTT. This sequence encodes CASSAREGQEGEKLFF. The chain joins TRBV21-1 to TRBJ1-4; the table assigns TRBD1, which was not confirmed against the DNA. TRBV21-1 represents a pseudogene. The CDR3 runs to 16 residues.

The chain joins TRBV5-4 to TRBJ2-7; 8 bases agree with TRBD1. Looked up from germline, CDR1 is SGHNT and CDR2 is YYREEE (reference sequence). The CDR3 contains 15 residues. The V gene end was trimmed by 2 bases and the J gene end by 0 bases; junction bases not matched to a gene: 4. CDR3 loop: CASSLGQGFSYEQYF. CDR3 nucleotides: TGTGCCAGCAGCTTAGGACAGGGATTCTCCTACGAGCAGTACTTC. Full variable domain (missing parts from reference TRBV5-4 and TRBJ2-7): ETGVTQSPTHLIKTRGQQVTLRCSSQSGHNTVSWYQQALGQGPQFIFQYYREEENGRGNFPPRFSGLQFPNYSSELNVNALELDDSALYLCASSLGQGFSYEQYFGPGTRLTVT.

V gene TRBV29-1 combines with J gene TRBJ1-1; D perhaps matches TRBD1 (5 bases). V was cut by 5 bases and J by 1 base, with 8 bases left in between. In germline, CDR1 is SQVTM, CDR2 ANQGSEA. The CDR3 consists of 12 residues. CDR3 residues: CSVRGKNTEAFF. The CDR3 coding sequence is TGCAGCGTTAGGGGAAAGAACACTGAAGCTTTCTTT.

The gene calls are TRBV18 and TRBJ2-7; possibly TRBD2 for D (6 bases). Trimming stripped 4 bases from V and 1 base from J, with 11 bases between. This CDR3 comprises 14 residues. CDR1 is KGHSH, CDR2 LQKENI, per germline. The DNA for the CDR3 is TGTGCCAGCTCACGCGGGGAGGCTTCCTACGAGCAGTACTTC. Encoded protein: CASSRGEASYEQYF.

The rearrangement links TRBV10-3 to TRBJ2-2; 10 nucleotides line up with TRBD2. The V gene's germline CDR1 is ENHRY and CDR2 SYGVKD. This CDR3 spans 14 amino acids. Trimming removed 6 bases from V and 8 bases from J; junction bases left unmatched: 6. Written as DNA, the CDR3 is TGTGCCATCAGGTCTAGCGGGAGTAGTGGGGAGCTGTTTTTT. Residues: CAIRSSGSSGELFF.

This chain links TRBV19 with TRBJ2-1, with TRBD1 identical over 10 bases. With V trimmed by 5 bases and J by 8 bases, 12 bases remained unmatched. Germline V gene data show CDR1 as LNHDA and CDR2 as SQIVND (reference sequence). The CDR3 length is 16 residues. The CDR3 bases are TGTGCCAGTAGTCACTTCCCGGGACAGGGGCACTATGAGCAGTTCTTC. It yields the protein CASSHFPGQGHYEQFF. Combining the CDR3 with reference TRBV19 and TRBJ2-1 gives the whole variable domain DGGITQSPKYLFRKEGQNVTLSCEQNLNHDAMYWYRQDPGQGLRLIYYSQIVNDFQKGDIAEGYSVSREKKESFPLTVTSAQKNPTAFYLCASSHFPGQGHYEQFFGPGTRLTVL.

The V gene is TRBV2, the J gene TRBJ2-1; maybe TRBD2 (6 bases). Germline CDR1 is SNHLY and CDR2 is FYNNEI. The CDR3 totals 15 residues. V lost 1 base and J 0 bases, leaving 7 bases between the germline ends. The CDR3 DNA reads TGTGCCAGCAGTGAAGAGGGAGGCTCCTACAATGAGCAGTTCTTC. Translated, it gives CASSEEGGSYNEQFF. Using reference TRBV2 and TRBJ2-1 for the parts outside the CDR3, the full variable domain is EPEVTQTPSHQVTQMGQEVILRCVPISNHLYFYWYRQILGQKVEFLVSFYNNEISEKSEIFDDQFSVERPDGSNFTLKIRSTKLEDSAMYFCASSEEGGSYNEQFFGPGTRLTVL.

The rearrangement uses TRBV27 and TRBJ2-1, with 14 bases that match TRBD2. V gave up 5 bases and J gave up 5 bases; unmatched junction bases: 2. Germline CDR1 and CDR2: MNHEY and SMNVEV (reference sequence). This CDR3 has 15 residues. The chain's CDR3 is CASSLGLAGDNEQFF. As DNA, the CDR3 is TGTGCCAGCAGTCTGGGACTAGCGGGAGACAATGAGCAGTTCTTC.

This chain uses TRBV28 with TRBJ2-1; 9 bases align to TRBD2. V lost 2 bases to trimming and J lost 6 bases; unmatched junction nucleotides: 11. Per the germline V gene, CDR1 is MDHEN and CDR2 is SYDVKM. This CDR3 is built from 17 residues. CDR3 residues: CASSLGMGTSCCNEQFF. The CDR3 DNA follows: TGTGCCAGCAGTTTAGGGATGGGGACTAGCTGCTGCAATGAGCAGTTCTTC.

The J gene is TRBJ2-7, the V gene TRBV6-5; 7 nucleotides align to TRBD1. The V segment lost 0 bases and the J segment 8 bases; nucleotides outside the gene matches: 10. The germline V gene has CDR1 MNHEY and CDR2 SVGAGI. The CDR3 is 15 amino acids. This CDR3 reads CASSYSTGSIPQQYF. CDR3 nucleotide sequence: TGTGCCAGCAGTTACTCGACAGGGTCGATTCCTCAGCAGTACTTC.

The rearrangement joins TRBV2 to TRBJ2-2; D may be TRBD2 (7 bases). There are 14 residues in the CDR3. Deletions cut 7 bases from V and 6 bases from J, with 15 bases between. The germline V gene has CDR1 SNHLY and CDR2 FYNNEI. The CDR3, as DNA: TGTGCCAGCACCCGACTAGGGGGGGCCGGGGAGCTGTTTTTT. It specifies CASTRLGGAGELFF.

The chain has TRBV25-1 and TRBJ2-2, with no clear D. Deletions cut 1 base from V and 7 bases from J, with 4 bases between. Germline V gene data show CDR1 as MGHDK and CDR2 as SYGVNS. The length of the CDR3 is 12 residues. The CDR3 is CASSEFYGELFF. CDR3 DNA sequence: TGTGCCAGCAGTGAATTCTACGGGGAGCTGTTTTTT.

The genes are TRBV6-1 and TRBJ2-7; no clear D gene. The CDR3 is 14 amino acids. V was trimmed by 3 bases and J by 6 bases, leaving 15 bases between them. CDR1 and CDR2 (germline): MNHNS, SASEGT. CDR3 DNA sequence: TGTGCCAGCAGTGACGTGAGGTCTCGTGGCGAGCAGTACTTC. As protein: CASSDVRSRGEQYF.

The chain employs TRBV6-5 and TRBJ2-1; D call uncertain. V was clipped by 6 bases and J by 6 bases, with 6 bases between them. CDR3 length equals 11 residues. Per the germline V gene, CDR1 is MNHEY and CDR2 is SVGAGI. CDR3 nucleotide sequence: TGTGCCAGCAGACGCAGCAATGAGCAGTTCTTC. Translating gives CASRRSNEQFF.

CDR3 amino acids: CASSRRAGERETQYF. The CDR3 nucleotides read TGCGCCAGCAGCCGCAGAGCGGGAGAGAGGGAGACCCAGTACTTC. This rearrangement joins TRBV4-1 to TRBJ2-5; 8 bases align to TRBD2. Looked up from germline, CDR1 is MGHRA and CDR2 is YSYEKL. Germline trimming cut 4 bases from V and 5 bases from J; bases unmatched to any gene: 9. The CDR3 contains 15 residues.

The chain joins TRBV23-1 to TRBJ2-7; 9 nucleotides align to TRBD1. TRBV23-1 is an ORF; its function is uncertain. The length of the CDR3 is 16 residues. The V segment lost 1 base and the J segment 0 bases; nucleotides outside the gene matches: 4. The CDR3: CASSQYSDRGSYEQYF. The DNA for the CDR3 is TGCGCCAGCAGTCAATATTCGGACAGGGGCTCCTACGAGCAGTACTTC.

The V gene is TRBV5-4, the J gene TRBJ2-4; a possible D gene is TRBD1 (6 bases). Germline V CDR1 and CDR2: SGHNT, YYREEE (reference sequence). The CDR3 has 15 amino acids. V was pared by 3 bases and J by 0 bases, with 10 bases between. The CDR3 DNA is TGTGCCAGCAGCTCCCCGACAGGAGCCAAAAACATTCAGTACTTC. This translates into CASSSPTGAKNIQYF.

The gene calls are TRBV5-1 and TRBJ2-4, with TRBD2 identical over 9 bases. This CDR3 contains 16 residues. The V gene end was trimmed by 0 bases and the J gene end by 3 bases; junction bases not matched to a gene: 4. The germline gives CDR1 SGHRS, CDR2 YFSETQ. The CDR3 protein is CASSLDLAGNKNIQYF. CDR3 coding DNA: TGCGCCAGCAGCTTGGATCTAGCGGGAAACAAAAACATTCAGTACTTC. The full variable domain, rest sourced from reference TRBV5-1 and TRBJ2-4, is KAGVTQTPRYLIKTRGQQVTLSCSPISGHRSVSWYQQTPGQGLQFLFEYFSETQRNKGNFPGRFSGRQFSNSRSEMNVSTLELGDSALYLCASSLDLAGNKNIQYFGAGTRLSVL.

The CDR3 DNA reads as TGCAGTGCTTCGGACAGGGTCGAGTTCTTC. Translation gives CSASDRVEFF. The gene calls are TRBV20-1 and TRBJ2-1; TRBD1 agrees at 8 bases. J lost 14 bases, V lost 5 bases, and 5 bases had no gene match. Germline V gene sequence: CDR1 DFQATT, CDR2 SNEGSKA (reference sequence). The CDR3 sequence is 10 residues long.